Below are 15 T cell receptor beta chains sequenced from a single sample in a study of cytomegalovirus exposure and HLA in healthy donors (dated by TCRdb to the late 2010s). To prepare the library, the immunoSEQ multiplex PCR assay was applied. For the multiplex PCR, a mixture combining 60 forward primers for TCR Vbeta segments and 13 reverse primers for TCR Jbeta segments was used. TCRdb provides this immuneACCESS table in a form limited to in-frame rearrangements. Some clones are lacking; in checked studies, under half of them reflect an unresolved V gene, and why the rest are absent is not known. The sample table lists 150,000 or so clones, roughly three quarters of them with a count of one. In total, the top ten clones hold 9.5% to 15% of the sample. Sample: PBMCs. Receptors originate from a man aged 25 to 45 in good health and CMV-seropositive.

The CDR3 region has the DNA TGTGCCTCGGGGGGGATGGAGCGGGAGGGCTCTGGGGCCAACGTCCTGACTTTC. Protein sequence: CASGGMEREGSGANVLTF. The V gene is TRBV10-3, the J gene TRBJ2-6; the match to TRBD2 covers 10 bases. V shed 11 bases, J shed 0 bases, and the junction held 13 bases outside the gene matches. This CDR3 comprises 18 residues. The germline V gene has CDR1 ENHRY and CDR2 SYGVKD.

The chain combines TRBV28 with TRBJ2-7, with D perhaps TRBD2 (6 bases). V dropped 7 bases and J dropped 0 bases, with 10 bases sitting between them. CDR1 MDHEN and CDR2 SYDVKM come from the germline V gene. The CDR3 extends over 13 amino acids. The CDR3 region has the DNA TGTGCCAGCAAAGGGAGGAGCTCCTACGAGCAGTACTTC. Residues: CASKGRSSYEQYF.

This sequence joins TRBV7-2 and TRBJ1-2; D remains unclear. Trimming cost V 1 base and J 0 bases, with 6 bases left between them. The CDR3 has 14 residues. Germline-derived CDR1 and CDR2 are SGHTA and FQGNSA. CDR3 residues: CASSLGEANYGYTF. The DNA for the CDR3 is TGTGCCAGCAGCTTAGGAGAGGCTAACTATGGCTACACCTTC.

The rearrangement joins TRBV11-2 to TRBJ2-5; TRBD1 agrees at 7 bases. The CDR3 is made up of 13 amino acids. Germline-derived CDR1 and CDR2 are SGHAT and FQNNGV. Trimming cost V 5 bases and J 1 base; bases outside gene matches: 1. CDR3 coding DNA: TGTGCCAGCAGCCGGGACAGCCAAGAGACCCAGTACTTC. Its translation is CASSRDSQETQYF.

This clone was seen just once. The CDR3 loop is CASSPRQDGLAQFF. The CDR3 DNA reads as TGTGCCAGCAGCCCCAGACAGGATGGGCTCGCCCAGTTCTTC. V usage is TRBV6-5 and J usage is TRBJ2-1; possible D gene TRBD1, 6 bases. CDR3 length equals 14 residues. CDR1 MNHEY and CDR2 SVGAGI come from the germline V gene. V was cut by 6 bases and J by 13 bases, with 22 bases left in between.

This chain joins TRBV5-1 and TRBJ2-1; 9 bases fit TRBD1. The V gene's germline CDR1 is SGHRS and CDR2 YFSETQ. The CDR3 is made up of 17 amino acids. V was clipped by 2 bases and J by 0 bases; unmatched bases: 6. The CDR3 nucleotides read TGCGCCAGCAGCTTTGCCACAGGGGGCATCTCCTACAATGAGCAGTTCTTC. Amino acids: CASSFATGGISYNEQFF.

V gene TRBV7-3 combines with J gene TRBJ2-7, with TRBD2 matching over 11 bases. With 5 bases clipped from V and 0 bases from J, the junction kept 12 bases outside the gene matches. The CDR3 contains 18 residues. The germline V gene has CDR1 SGHTA and CDR2 FQGTGA. The DNA for the CDR3 is TGTGCCAGCAGCCCTGGGCCTAGCGGGAGGACGAGCTCCTACGAGCAGTACTTC. Translation gives CASSPGPSGRTSSYEQYF.

This rearrangement joins TRBV5-4 to TRBJ1-1, with no clear D. CDR3 length: 14 residues. V shed 4 bases and J shed 2 bases, with 12 bases lying between them. Germline lookup yields CDR1 SGHNT and CDR2 YYREEE (reference sequence). CDR3 in amino acids: CASSPREENTEAFF. The CDR3 DNA sequence: TGTGCCAGCAGCCCCCGCGAGGAAAACACTGAAGCTTTCTTT. Filled out from reference TRBV5-4 and TRBJ1-1, the complete variable domain reads ETGVTQSPTHLIKTRGQQVTLRCSSQSGHNTVSWYQQALGQGPQFIFQYYREEENGRGNFPPRFSGLQFPNYSSELNVNALELDDSALYLCASSPREENTEAFFGQGTRLTVV.

The genes are TRBV28 and TRBJ2-7; the match to TRBD1 covers 7 bases. There are 15 residues in the CDR3. Per germline, CDR1 MDHEN and CDR2 SYDVKM. V was clipped by 4 bases and J by 0 bases; unmatched bases: 6. CDR3 in DNA: TGTGCCAGCAGTTCCGAACAGGGGCCCTCCTACGAGCAGTACTTC. Translated, it gives CASSSEQGPSYEQYF.

J is TRBJ1-4 and V is TRBV9, with 7 bases fitting TRBD1. CDR1 is SGDLS, CDR2 YYNGEE, per germline. The V segment lost 0 bases and the J segment 7 bases; nucleotides outside the gene matches: 3. The CDR3 has 14 amino acids. DNA for the CDR3: TGTGCCAGCAGCGTAGGACAGGGAGTTGAAAAACTGTTTTTT. This codes for CASSVGQGVEKLFF.

The chain uses TRBV5-1 and TRBJ2-5; no definite D call. With the DNA end fitting TRBJ2-7 better, the J assignment may be wrong. Germline values: CDR1 SGHRS, CDR2 YFSETQ. This CDR3 spans 14 amino acids. CDR3 in DNA: TGCGCCAGCAGCTTGGACGTAGCCTCCTACGAGCAGTACTTC. This gives the protein CASSLDVASYEQYF.

This sequence joins TRBV10-3 and TRBJ1-3, with D possibly matching TRBD1 (6 bases). The germline gives CDR1 ENHRY, CDR2 SYGVKD. The CDR3 covers 15 residues. Deletions cut 7 bases from V and 3 bases from J, with 16 bases between. CDR3 DNA sequence: TGTGCCATCACCGCGGGGGGCGGACGTGGAAACACCATATATTTT. As protein: CAITAGGGRGNTIYF.

The J gene is TRBJ1-2, the V gene TRBV6-1; maybe TRBD1 (5 bases). The ends were cut back, 0 bases at V and 3 bases at J, with 14 bases in the middle. Germline CDR1 MNHNS, CDR2 SASEGT. There are 16 residues in the CDR3. The CDR3, as DNA: TGTGCCAGCAGTGAAGCTCTCCAGGGTCGCTACTATGGCTACACCTTC. Its translation is CASSEALQGRYYGYTF.

The CDR3 nucleotides are TGTGCCACCTTGACTGGTACCGGGGAGCTGTTTTTT. Protein: CATLTGTGELFF. J is TRBJ2-2 and V is TRBV27; no clear D gene. This CDR3 spans 12 amino acids. Trimming cost V 10 bases and J 5 bases, with 11 bases left between them. From germline, CDR1 is MNHEY and CDR2 SMNVEV (reference sequence).

This clone showed up just a few times. The V call is TRBV28, the J call TRBJ1-2, with 9 bases that match TRBD1. Germline V gene data show CDR1 as MDHEN and CDR2 as SYDVKM. With 7 bases clipped from V and 5 bases from J, the junction kept 8 bases outside the gene matches. The CDR3 contains 14 residues. The CDR3 here is CASIKRTGEYGYTF. CDR3 nucleotides: TGTGCCAGCATTAAAAGGACAGGGGAATATGGCTACACCTTC.